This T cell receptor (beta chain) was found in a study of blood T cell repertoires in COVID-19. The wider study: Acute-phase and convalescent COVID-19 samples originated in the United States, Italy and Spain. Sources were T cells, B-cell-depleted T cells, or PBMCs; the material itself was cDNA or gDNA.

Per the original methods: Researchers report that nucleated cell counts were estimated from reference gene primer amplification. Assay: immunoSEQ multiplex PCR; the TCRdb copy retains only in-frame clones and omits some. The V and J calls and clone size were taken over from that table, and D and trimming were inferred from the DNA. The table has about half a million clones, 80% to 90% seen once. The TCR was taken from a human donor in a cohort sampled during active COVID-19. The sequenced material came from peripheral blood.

In DNA form, the CDR3 reads TGCGCCAGCAGCCAAGAGGCCACTAGCGGGAGGGGGGGTGAGCAGTTCTTC. It codes for CASSQEATSGRGGEQFF. The rearrangement joins TRBV4-1 to TRBJ2-1; 13 bases align to TRBD2. Per the germline V gene, CDR1 is MGHRA and CDR2 is YSYEKL. The CDR3 loop spans 17 amino acids. Trimming cost V 0 bases and J 9 bases; bases outside gene matches: 8.